This T cell receptor beta chain was identified during a study of blood T cell repertoires in COVID-19. Only in-frame clones appear in the TCRdb table, and some are missing; sequencing was by immunoSEQ multiplex PCR. Here the sample spans 200,000 to 250,000 clones, approximately 84% being singletons. J lost 3 bases, V lost 3 bases, and 4 bases had no gene match. Germline CDR1 reads KGHDR; CDR2 reads SFDVKD. The length of the CDR3 is 17 residues. The chain employs TRBV24-1 and TRBJ2-7; TRBD2 agrees at 16 bases. Sequenced input: peripheral blood. The source of this sequence is an older man with acute or convalescent COVID-19. CDR3 protein: CATSDPGTSGRVYEQYV. The CDR3, as DNA: TGTGCCACCAGTGATCCCGGGACTAGCGGGAGGGTCTACGAGCAGTACGTC.